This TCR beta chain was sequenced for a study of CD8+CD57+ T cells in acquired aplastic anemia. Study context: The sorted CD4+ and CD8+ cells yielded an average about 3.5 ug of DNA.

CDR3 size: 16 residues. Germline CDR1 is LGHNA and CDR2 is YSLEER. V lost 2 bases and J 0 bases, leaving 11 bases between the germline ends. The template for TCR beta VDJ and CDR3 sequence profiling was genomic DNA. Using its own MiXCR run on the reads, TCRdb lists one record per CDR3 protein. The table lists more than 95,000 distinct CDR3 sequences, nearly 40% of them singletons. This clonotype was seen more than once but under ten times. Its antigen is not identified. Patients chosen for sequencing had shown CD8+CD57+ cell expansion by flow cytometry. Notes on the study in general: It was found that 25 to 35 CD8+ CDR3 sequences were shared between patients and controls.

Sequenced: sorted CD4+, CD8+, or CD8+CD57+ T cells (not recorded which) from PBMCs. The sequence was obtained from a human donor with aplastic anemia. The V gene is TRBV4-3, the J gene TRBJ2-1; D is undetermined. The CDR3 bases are TGCGCCAGCAGCCAAAATTGGCAGAGCTCCTACAATGAGCAGTTCTTC. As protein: CASSQNWQSSYNEQFF.